The clone carrying this T cell receptor beta chain was seen ten or more times. The data belong to a study of read filtering for tumor transcriptome and immune sequencing. The library was built from roughly 400 ng RNA with molecular barcoded adaptors for alpha/delta and beta/gamma chains. MiXCR was run by TCRdb on the reads, yielding one entry per CDR3 protein. The sample includes about 6,000 distinct CDR3 sequences, 23% seen only once; the top ten take less than 60%. V was shortened by 2 bases and J by 7 bases, with 18 bases between the two germline ends. The CDR3 is made up of 16 amino acids. CDR1 and CDR2 (germline): SGHVS, FQNEAQ.

The chain combines TRBV7-8 with TRBJ1-3; D is perhaps TRBD1 (5 bases). This TCR came from a donor aged 40 or older with multiple myeloma. The sample comprised a population of CD138-negative cells sorted from bone marrow. As DNA, the CDR3 is TGTGCCAGCAGCTTATTGGTTGGGGACTTTCTGAACACCATATATTTT. Amino acid sequence: CASSLLVGDFLNTIYF.